This entry lists 8 T cell receptor beta chains sequenced from one sample in a study of blood T cell repertoires in COVID-19. Clones were sequenced by immunoSEQ multiplex PCR, and TCRdb holds only the in-frame ones, with some missing. The sample has 150,000 to 200,000 clones, 75% to 80% seen once; the top ten hold approximately 15%. The sample consisted of peripheral blood. These receptors all stem from an elderly woman with acute or convalescent COVID-19.

The chain is built from TRBV2 and TRBJ1-1; D gene unclear. This CDR3 spans 13 amino acids. V was clipped by 7 bases and J by 0 bases, with 9 bases between them. Germline-derived CDR1 and CDR2 are SNHLY and FYNNEI. CDR3 sequence reads: CASTYMLNTEAFF. Written as DNA, the CDR3 is TGTGCCAGCACGTACATGCTGAACACTGAAGCTTTCTTT.

The J gene is TRBJ2-3, the V gene TRBV2; 8 bases match TRBD2. Germline CDR1 is SNHLY and CDR2 is FYNNEI. CDR3 length: 15 amino acids. The ends lost 5 bases at V and 2 bases at J; junction bases unmatched: 6. The CDR3 DNA reads as TGTGCCAGCAGTAGGCGGGGGGCTGTCACAGATACGCAGTATTTT. Translating gives CASSRRGAVTDTQYF.

There are many counts of this clone. The genes are TRBV5-6 and TRBJ1-2; D not resolved. Trimming pared 0 bases from V and 8 bases from J, leaving 11 bases between. Germline V gene sequence: CDR1 SGHDT, CDR2 YYEEEE. The CDR3 consists of 13 residues. The CDR3 DNA is TGTGCCAGCAGCTTGGGACAACGCCGGGGCTACACCTTC. It specifies CASSLGQRRGYTF. The full variable domain, with the rest looked up from reference TRBV5-6 and TRBJ1-2, is DAGVTQSPTHLIKTRGQQVTLRCSPKSGHDTVSWYQQALGQGPQFIFQYYEEEERQRGNFPDRFSGHQFPNYSSELNVNALLLGDSALYLCASSLGQRRGYTFGSGTRLTVV.

The chain links TRBV12-3 or TRBV12-4 to TRBJ1-6, with D unresolved. Trimming shortened V by 1 base and J by 9 bases, and 4 bases separated the two germline ends. The CDR3 is made up of 12 amino acids. The CDR3 is CASSLGSSPLHF. The CDR3 bases are TGTGCCAGCAGTTTAGGTAGTTCACCCCTCCACTTT.

The rearrangement uses TRBV6-5 and TRBJ2-5; TRBD2 agrees at 8 bases. The CDR3 is 14 residues long. V trimming: 8 bases; J trimming: 0 bases; junction bases outside the gene matches: 5. CDR1 and CDR2 from the germline V gene are MNHEY and SVGAGI. The CDR3 loop reads CASWLAGNQETQYF. CDR3 bases: TGTGCCAGCTGGTTAGCGGGGAACCAAGAGACCCAGTACTTC.

The gene calls are TRBV28 and TRBJ2-7; 11 nucleotides agree with TRBD2. V lost 6 bases to trimming and J lost 3 bases; unmatched junction nucleotides: 10. CDR1 and CDR2 from the germline V gene are MDHEN and SYDVKM. The CDR3 runs to 16 residues. The CDR3 bases are TGTGCCAGCAGCCCTTCTACTAGCGGGAGATACTACGAGCAGTACTTC. Protein: CASSPSTSGRYYEQYF. Looking up the rest from reference TRBV28 and TRBJ2-7 gives the full variable domain: DVKVTQSSRYLVKRTGEKVFLECVQDMDHENMFWYRQDPGLGLRLIYFSYDVKMKEKGDIPEGYSVSREKKERFSLILESASTNQTSMYLCASSPSTSGRYYEQYFGPGTRLTVT.

This chain links TRBV28 with TRBJ2-2; 7 bases line up with TRBD1. CDR1 is MDHEN, CDR2 SYDVKM, per germline. V was clipped by 6 bases and J by 0 bases; unmatched bases: 7. The CDR3 extends over 16 amino acids. CDR3 bases: TGTGCCAGCAGACGAACCGGGACAGCGAACACCGGGGAGCTGTTTTTT. Translation: CASRRTGTANTGELFF. Looking up the rest from reference TRBV28 and TRBJ2-2 gives the full variable domain: DVKVTQSSRYLVKRTGEKVFLECVQDMDHENMFWYRQDPGLGLRLIYFSYDVKMKEKGDIPEGYSVSREKKERFSLILESASTNQTSMYLCASRRTGTANTGELFFGEGSRLTVL.

This clone was observed a handful of times. The rearrangement uses TRBV5-4 and TRBJ2-1, with 8 positions matching TRBD1. V dropped 0 bases and J dropped 4; count of bases not matched to a gene: 6. The CDR3 loop spans 16 amino acids. Germline CDR1 reads SGHNT; CDR2 reads YYREEE (reference sequence). The chain's CDR3 is CASSLDGTGGYNEQFF. The CDR3, as DNA: TGTGCCAGCAGCTTGGATGGGACAGGAGGATACAATGAGCAGTTCTTC.